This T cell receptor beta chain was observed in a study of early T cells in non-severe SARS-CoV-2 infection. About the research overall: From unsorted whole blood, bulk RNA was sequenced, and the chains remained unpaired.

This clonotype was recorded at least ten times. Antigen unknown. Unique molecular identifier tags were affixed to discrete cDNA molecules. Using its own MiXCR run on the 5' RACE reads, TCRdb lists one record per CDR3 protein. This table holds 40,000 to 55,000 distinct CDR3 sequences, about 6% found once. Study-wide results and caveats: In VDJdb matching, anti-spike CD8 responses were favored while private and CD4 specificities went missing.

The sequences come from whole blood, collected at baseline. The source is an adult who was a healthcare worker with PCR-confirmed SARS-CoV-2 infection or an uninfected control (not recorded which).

The CDR3 sequence: CASRTGIDTQYF. CDR3 bases: TGTGCCAGCAGGACAGGGATTGATACGCAGTATTTT. This chain uses TRBV12-3 or TRBV12-4 with TRBJ2-3; TRBD1 aligns across 7 bases. With V trimmed by 6 bases and J by 6 bases, 3 bases remained unmatched. The CDR3 has 12 amino acids.